Each of the 29 T cell receptor beta chains below was sequenced from the same sample in a study of T cells in Graves' hyperthyroidism and ophthalmopathy. Amplified regions were TCR beta CDR3 sequences from RNA transcripts. RT-PCR in the first round (using the HTBI primer set) targeted the TCR CDR3. Via MiXCR, TCRdb re-called the multiplex PCR reads, giving one row per CDR3 protein. This table holds about 690,000 distinct CDR3 sequences, approximately 15% found once. Specimen: blood. The receptors shown here come from a man aged 50-59 years with Graves' hyperthyroidism.

This clonotype was counted only a few times. The chain carries TRBV29-1 and TRBJ2-7; unclear D gene. The V and J ends lost 0 bases and 6 bases respectively, with 9 bases between them. This CDR3 has 12 residues. Per the germline V gene, CDR1 is SQVTM and CDR2 is ANQGSEA. The CDR3 region is CSVEDGRAEQYF. For the CDR3, the DNA is TGCAGCGTTGAAGATGGCCGGGCCGAGCAGTACTTC.

This clonotype was recorded at least ten times. This CDR3 reads CASSPGLAGAQETQYF. DNA for the CDR3: TGCGCCAGCAGCCCAGGACTAGCGGGAGCACAAGAGACCCAGTACTTC. The genes are TRBV5-1 and TRBJ2-5, with 13 bases aligning to TRBD2. V shed 4 bases and J 2 bases; nucleotides not matched to a gene: 5. CDR1 and CDR2 (germline): SGHRS, YFSETQ. The CDR3 totals 16 residues.

The chain links TRBV6-2 or TRBV6-3 to TRBJ2-5, with 15 nucleotides matching TRBD2. V lost 7 bases, J lost 3 bases, and 9 bases stayed unmatched. The CDR3 loop spans 17 amino acids. Germline CDR1 and CDR2: MNHEY and SVGEGT. The CDR3 bases are TGTGCCAGCACCAGCGGGACTAGCGGGAGGCAGAAAGAGACCCAGTACTTC. Its translation is CASTSGTSGRQKETQYF.

This clonotype was found a few times. The CDR3: CASSYGEGNYGYTF. The CDR3 region has the DNA TGTGCCAGCAGTTACGGAGAGGGTAACTATGGCTACACCTTC. J is TRBJ1-2 and V is TRBV7-2; D unresolved. Germline lookup yields CDR1 SGHTA and CDR2 FQGNSA. Between the trimmed V and J ends, which lost 6 bases and 1 base, there was a span of 12 bases. The CDR3 sequence is 14 residues long.

This clonotype was counted at least ten times. The genes are TRBV19 and TRBJ2-1, with D unresolved. Germline CDR1 reads LNHDA; CDR2 reads SQIVND (reference sequence). V was shortened by 1 base and J by 6 bases, with 10 bases between the two germline ends. The length of the CDR3 is 14 residues. CDR3 amino acids: CASSIGTFINEQFF. The CDR3 DNA follows: TGTGCCAGTAGTATAGGTACTTTTATCAATGAGCAGTTCTTC. The full variable domain, its missing parts supplied by reference TRBV19 and TRBJ2-1, is DGGITQSPKYLFRKEGQNVTLSCEQNLNHDAMYWYRQDPGQGLRLIYYSQIVNDFQKGDIAEGYSVSREKKESFPLTVTSAQKNPTAFYLCASSIGTFINEQFFGPGTRLTVL.

This clonotype occurred many times. The gene calls are TRBV2 and TRBJ1-5; D gene uncertain. Germline V gives CDR1 SNHLY, CDR2 FYNNEI. CDR3 length: 16 residues. Trimming pared 0 bases from V and 2 bases from J, leaving 11 bases between. The CDR3 here is CASSEARATGNQPQHF. For the CDR3, the DNA is TGTGCCAGCAGTGAAGCAAGGGCCACGGGCAATCAGCCCCAGCATTTT.

This clonotype was recorded a few times. V gene TRBV30 combines with J gene TRBJ2-6; D might be TRBD1 or TRBD2, each matching 5 bases. CDR1 GTSNPN and CDR2 SVGIG come from the germline V gene (reference sequence). Trimming removed 4 bases from V and 1 base from J, with 17 bases in between. The CDR3 is made up of 17 amino acids. DNA for the CDR3: TGTGCCTGGATTCGGGGCAGGGCCATGTCTGGGGCCAACGTCCTGACTTTC. It encodes CAWIRGRAMSGANVLTF. Together with reference TRBV30 and TRBJ2-6, the CDR3 gives the full variable domain: SQTIHQWPATLVQPVGSPLSLECTVEGTSNPNLYWYRQAAGRGLQLLFYSVGIGQISSEVPQNLSASRPQDRQFILSSKKLLLSDSGFYLCAWIRGRAMSGANVLTFGAGSRLTVL.

In its sample, this clonotype was seen a few times. The chain joins TRBV19 to TRBJ2-1; D may be TRBD1 or TRBD2 (6 bases each). The CDR3 loop spans 14 amino acids. The V end lost 0 bases, the J end lost 10 bases, and 13 bases lay between the germline ends. Germline CDR1 reads LNHDA; CDR2 reads SQIVND (reference sequence). The CDR3 reads CASSIERGVTEQFF. CDR3 DNA: TGTGCCAGTAGTATAGAGAGGGGGGTCACCGAGCAGTTCTTC.

Remarks on this clonotype: This may be a read error, as it is one base from a much larger clone. The chain joins TRBV11-2 to TRBJ2-1, with D unclear. The germline V and J ends were trimmed by 0 bases and 4 bases, with 10 bases remaining between them. Germline CDR1 is SGHAT and CDR2 is FQNNGV. CDR3 length: 15 amino acids. CDR3 coding DNA: TGTGCCAGCAGCTTAGATCGTCAGCCTTACAATGAGCAGTTCTTC. Its protein is CASSLDRQPYNEQFF.

This clonotype showed up many times. The chain carries TRBV19 and TRBJ1-1, with a weak D call TRBD1 (6 bases). The CDR3 has 14 residues. From germline, CDR1 is LNHDA and CDR2 SQIVND (reference sequence). The V and J ends lost 4 bases and 1 base respectively, with 10 bases between them. The CDR3: CASSTHRANTEAFF. In DNA, the CDR3 is TGTGCCAGTAGTACCCACAGGGCGAACACTGAAGCTTTCTTT.

This clonotype was seen repeatedly, ten times or more. The V gene is TRBV2, the J gene TRBJ2-7; 11 nucleotides line up with TRBD1. Germline V gene sequence: CDR1 SNHLY, CDR2 FYNNEI. The CDR3 is 14 amino acids. The J segment lost 2 bases and the V segment lost 9 bases, leaving 6 bases of the junction unmatched. The CDR3 sequence is CASFRDRGTYEQYF. The DNA of the CDR3 is TGTGCCAGTTTCCGGGACAGGGGGACCTACGAGCAGTACTTC.

This clonotype was seen only a few times. The chain recombines TRBV7-3 with TRBJ2-5, with D maybe TRBD1 (6 bases). Trimming pared 3 bases from V and 3 bases from J, leaving 11 bases between. This CDR3 contains 14 residues. The germline V gene encodes CDR1 SGHTA and CDR2 FQGTGA. The CDR3 sequence is CASSFYPGEETQYF. CDR3 DNA: TGTGCCAGCAGCTTCTATCCAGGGGAAGAGACCCAGTACTTC.

In its sample, this clonotype was seen many times. The DNA of the CDR3 is TGTGCCATCAGGACAGGAGTGAACACTGAAGCTTTCTTT. Its protein product is CAIRTGVNTEAFF. The rearrangement uses TRBV10-3 and TRBJ1-1; D is perhaps TRBD1 (6 bases). Germline CDR1 and CDR2: ENHRY and SYGVKD. The V and J ends lost 6 bases and 0 bases respectively, with 8 bases between them. This CDR3 contains 13 residues.

This clonotype was seen only a few times. V and J are TRBV18 and TRBJ1-1; no reliable D call. The V end lost 1 base, the J end lost 1 base, and 10 bases lay between the germline ends. This CDR3 comprises 15 residues. The V gene's germline CDR1 is KGHSH and CDR2 LQKENI. The CDR3 loop reads CASSPQEYRNTEAFF. Written as DNA, the CDR3 is TGTGCCAGCTCACCACAAGAGTACAGGAACACTGAAGCTTTCTTT.

The sample holds many counts of this clonotype. This CDR3 is CASSEAGTYNSPLHF. The CDR3 DNA reads TGTGCCAGCAGTGAAGCCGGGACTTATAATTCACCCCTCCACTTT. The chain couples TRBV2 to TRBJ1-6, with TRBD1 as a possible D gene (5 bases). The CDR3 is 15 amino acids. From germline, CDR1 is SNHLY and CDR2 FYNNEI. Deletions cut 0 bases from V and 4 bases from J, with 7 bases between.

The chain employs TRBV3-1 and TRBJ1-1; 8 positions agree with TRBD1. The CDR3 loop spans 12 amino acids. CDR1 LGHDT and CDR2 YNNKEL come from the germline V gene (reference sequence). The V segment lost 1 base and the J segment 9 bases; nucleotides outside the gene matches: 1. The CDR3 sequence: CASSQGDRKAFF. The CDR3 coding sequence is TGTGCCAGCAGCCAAGGGGACAGGAAAGCTTTCTTT.

There are many counts of this clonotype. The chain carries TRBV27 and TRBJ1-4; tentatively, D is TRBD1 (5 bases). The CDR3 sequence is 15 residues long. Trimming shortened V by 8 bases and J by 3 bases, and 16 bases separated the two germline ends. CDR1 is MNHEY, CDR2 SMNVEV, per germline (reference sequence). CDR3 sequence (DNA): TGTGCCAGCGCGTACTTCGAGGGACCTAATGAAAAACTGTTTTTT. Amino acid sequence: CASAYFEGPNEKLFF. The full variable domain, rest sourced from reference TRBV27 and TRBJ1-4, is EAQVTQNPRYLITVTGKKLTVTCSQNMNHEYMSWYRQDPGLGLRQIYYSMNVEVTDKGDVPEGYKVSRKEKRNFPLILESPSPNQTSLYFCASAYFEGPNEKLFFGSGTQLSVL.

This clonotype was found many times. V gene TRBV27 combines with J gene TRBJ1-2, with D uncertain. The CDR3 is made up of 13 amino acids. CDR1 and CDR2 (germline): MNHEY, SMNVEV (reference sequence). The V gene lost 2 bases and the J gene lost 8 bases, with 12 bases spanning the gap. The CDR3 protein is CASSLGPLWGYTF. The CDR3, as DNA: TGTGCCAGCAGTTTAGGGCCCCTTTGGGGCTACACCTTC.

This clonotype was seen at least ten times. V gene TRBV7-2 combines with J gene TRBJ1-2, with TRBD1 matching 12 bases. This CDR3 has 15 amino acids. CDR1 is SGHTA and CDR2 is FQGNSA in the germline V gene. Trimming removed 4 bases from V and 9 bases from J; junction bases left unmatched: 9. CDR3 region: CASSWGQGAVSSYTF. The CDR3 DNA follows: TGTGCCAGCAGCTGGGGACAGGGGGCCGTAAGCAGCTACACCTTC.

This clonotype has at least ten counts. V and J are TRBV2 and TRBJ2-2; 7 bases align to TRBD1. CDR3 length: 14 residues. Losses at the gene ends were 1 base for V and 13 bases for J; bases not matched to a gene: 9. The germline CDR1 and CDR2 sequences are SNHLY and FYNNEI. CDR3 sequence: CASSEEARTGWLFF. CDR3 in DNA: TGTGCCAGCAGTGAAGAAGCCCGGACAGGATGGCTGTTTTTT.

The rearrangement links TRBV11-3 to TRBJ2-1; D gene uncertain. The germline V gene has CDR1 SGHNT and CDR2 YENEEA. V gave up 1 base and J gave up 3 bases, with 7 bases separating them. This CDR3 region has 14 residues. CDR3 residues: CASSLVSNYNEQFF. CDR3 sequence (DNA): TGTGCCAGCAGCTTAGTTTCTAACTACAATGAGCAGTTCTTC. The full variable domain, its missing parts supplied by reference TRBV11-3 and TRBJ2-1, is EAGVVQSPRYKIIEKKQPVAFWCNPISGHNTLYWYLQNLGQGPELLIRYENEEAVDDSQLPKDRFSAERLKGVDSTLKIQPAELGDSAVYLCASSLVSNYNEQFFGPGTRLTVL.

This clonotype was recorded a few times. A much larger clone differs from this one at a single base, so this may be a read error. This chain links TRBV12-3 or TRBV12-4 with TRBJ2-7; D gene ambiguous. This CDR3 contains 14 residues. CDR3 DNA sequence: TGTGCCAGCAGTTTAGCGCTCGGACGGTACGAGCATTACTTC. Residues: CASSLALGRYEHYF.

V gene TRBV7-3 combines with J gene TRBJ2-1; D is possibly TRBD2 (6 bases). Trimming removed 2 bases from V and 4 bases from J, with 12 bases in between. Germline V gene lookup returns CDR1 SGHTA and CDR2 FQGTGA. The CDR3 is made up of 15 amino acids. The CDR3 sequence is CASSLYGGGYNEQFF. In nucleotides, the CDR3 is TGTGCCAGCAGCTTATACGGCGGAGGGTACAATGAGCAGTTCTTC. The full variable domain, rest sourced from reference TRBV7-3 and TRBJ2-1, is GAGVSQTPSNKVTEKGKYVELRCDPISGHTALYWYRQSLGQGPEFLIYFQGTGAADDSGLPNDRFFAVRPEGSVSTLKIQRTERGDSAVYLCASSLYGGGYNEQFFGPGTRLTVL.

V is TRBV29-1 and J is TRBJ2-7; 8 bases fit TRBD2. The CDR3 has 15 residues. Germline CDR1 SQVTM, CDR2 ANQGSEA. With V trimmed by 6 bases and J by 3 bases, 13 bases remained unmatched. The CDR3 coding sequence is TGCAGCGTCCTCCGGGGATTAGCGGGGAGCTACGAGCAGTACTTC. Translation gives CSVLRGLAGSYEQYF.

This clonotype has at least ten counts. The rearrangement joins TRBV2 to TRBJ1-6; D is uncertain. In germline, CDR1 is SNHLY, CDR2 FYNNEI. Deletions cut 1 base from V and 8 bases from J, with 12 bases between. This CDR3 has 15 amino acids. CDR3 loop: CASSEGENLYSPLHF. For the CDR3, the DNA is TGTGCCAGCAGTGAAGGGGAGAACCTTTATTCACCCCTCCACTTT. The full variable domain, its missing parts supplied by reference TRBV2 and TRBJ1-6, is EPEVTQTPSHQVTQMGQEVILRCVPISNHLYFYWYRQILGQKVEFLVSFYNNEISEKSEIFDDQFSVERPDGSNFTLKIRSTKLEDSAMYFCASSEGENLYSPLHFGNGTRLTVT.

This clonotype was seen many times. The J gene is TRBJ2-7, the V gene TRBV6-5; 8 nucleotides match TRBD1. This CDR3 comprises 17 residues. With 2 bases clipped from V and 5 bases from J, the junction kept 14 bases outside the gene matches. CDR1 is MNHEY and CDR2 is SVGAGI in the germline V gene. The CDR3 sequence is CASSYGMLRTGPHEQYF. The CDR3 nucleotides are TGTGCCAGCAGTTACGGGATGCTTAGGACAGGGCCACACGAGCAGTACTTC.

This clonotype turned up a few times. V is TRBV5-1 and J is TRBJ1-1; TRBD1 is a possible D gene (6 bases). CDR3 length: 13 amino acids. V dropped 2 bases and J dropped 6 bases, with 11 bases sitting between them. Germline-derived CDR1 and CDR2 are SGHRS and YFSETQ. CDR3 DNA sequence: TGCGCCAGCAGCTTAGGACAGTCCGCTGAAGCTTTCTTT. Protein: CASSLGQSAEAFF. The whole variable domain, filled in from reference TRBV5-1 and TRBJ1-1, reads KAGVTQTPRYLIKTRGQQVTLSCSPISGHRSVSWYQQTPGQGLQFLFEYFSETQRNKGNFPGRFSGRQFSNSRSEMNVSTLELGDSALYLCASSLGQSAEAFFGQGTRLTVV.

V usage is TRBV30 and J usage is TRBJ2-1; D unclear. This CDR3 has 13 residues. Germline V CDR1 and CDR2: GTSNPN, SVGIG (reference sequence). Trimming shortened V by 4 bases and J by 4 bases, and 11 bases separated the two germline ends. In DNA, the CDR3 is TGTGCCTGGAATTTGGCTAGATACAATGAGCAGTTCTTC. Its protein is CAWNLARYNEQFF. The full variable domain, its missing parts supplied by reference TRBV30 and TRBJ2-1, is SQTIHQWPATLVQPVGSPLSLECTVEGTSNPNLYWYRQAAGRGLQLLFYSVGIGQISSEVPQNLSASRPQDRQFILSSKKLLLSDSGFYLCAWNLARYNEQFFGPGTRLTVL.

This clonotype was seen only a few times. The chain links TRBV30 to TRBJ2-4, with D perhaps TRBD1 or TRBD2 (6 bases each). Per germline, CDR1 GTSNPN and CDR2 SVGIG (reference sequence). Deletions cut 0 bases from V and 0 bases from J, with 15 bases between. This CDR3 is 17 amino acids long. The CDR3 sequence is CAWSVFWGREAKNIQYF. The CDR3 region has the DNA TGTGCCTGGAGTGTGTTCTGGGGGCGGGAAGCCAAAAACATTCAGTACTTC.